One sample yielded the 21 T cell receptor beta chains listed below, sequenced in a study of spatial heterogeneity in lung cancer. Study conclusions and caveats: Higher tumor mutation counts went along with higher counts of expanded intratumoral alpha and beta TCRs.

This sample's time point: sample taken at primary tumor resection. These receptors have no identified antigens. One entry per CDR3 protein, called by TCRdb with MiXCR from the 5' RACE reads. This table has some 5,500 distinct CDR3 sequences, 12% to 15% appearing once. The sequencing used lung tumor tissue, collected at surgery. The receptors come from a male donor with early-stage non-small cell lung cancer.

Concerning this clonotype: Since the library was made to target alpha chains, this beta chain is a stray read and its abundance is not meaningful. V usage is TRBV7-3 and J usage is TRBJ2-2; D ambiguous. The V end was cut by 5 bases, the J end by 4 bases, with 17 bases between. The V gene's germline CDR1 is SGHTA and CDR2 FQGTGA. The CDR3 loop spans 16 amino acids. CDR3 nucleotide sequence: TGTGCCAGCAGCATAATGGCGCAGGAGTTCACCGGGGAGCTGTTTTTT. Translation gives CASSIMAQEFTGELFF. Drawing the rest from reference TRBV7-3 and TRBJ2-2, the complete variable domain is GAGVSQTPSNKVTEKGKYVELRCDPISGHTALYWYRQSLGQGPEFLIYFQGTGAADDSGLPNDRFFAVRPEGSVSTLKIQRTERGDSAVYLCASSIMAQEFTGELFFGEGSRLTVL.

Within the sample, this clonotype is medium-sized. This beta chain is an unintended read in a library built for alpha chains; its size means little. V is TRBV5-1 and J is TRBJ1-5, with 7 bases identical to TRBD1. The ends lost 0 bases at V and 11 bases at J; junction bases unmatched: 11. Germline V gene lookup returns CDR1 SGHRS and CDR2 YFSETQ. This CDR3 region has 15 residues. The CDR3 coding sequence is TGCGCCAGCAGCTTGGGGACAGGAGAGTTTTTGGCCCAGCATTTT. This gives the protein CASSLGTGEFLAQHF.

The table lists this clonotype with many counts. Because the library targeted alpha chains, this beta chain is an off-target read whose size means little. This chain links TRBV2 with TRBJ1-5; 7 bases map to TRBD1. The germline CDR1 and CDR2 sequences are SNHLY and FYNNEI. The CDR3 is 13 residues long. J lost 3 bases, V lost 7 bases, and 3 bases had no gene match. CDR3 DNA sequence: TGTGCCAGCAACGACAGGGTCAATCAGCCCCAGCATTTT. Translating gives CASNDRVNQPQHF. Full variable domain (remainder filled in from reference TRBV2 and TRBJ1-5): EPEVTQTPSHQVTQMGQEVILRCVPISNHLYFYWYRQILGQKVEFLVSFYNNEISEKSEIFDDQFSVERPDGSNFTLKIRSTKLEDSAMYFCASNDRVNQPQHFGDGTRLSIL.

With respect to this clonotype: This beta chain lies outside the target of a library built for alpha chains; its clone size means little. This chain connects TRBV6-2 or TRBV6-3 to TRBJ2-1; TRBD1 might be the D (7 bases). V was shortened by 2 bases and J by 4 bases, with 12 bases between the two germline ends. The CDR3 runs to 15 residues. Germline V gene lookup returns CDR1 MNHEY and CDR2 SVGEGT. CDR3 DNA sequence: TGTGCCAGCAGTTACGGAGGGGGCGCTTACAATGAGCAGTTCTTC. It yields the protein CASSYGGGAYNEQFF.

By sample fraction, this clonotype is medium-sized. This beta chain was picked up by a library intended for alpha chains and is off target, so its count carries little meaning. The rearrangement links TRBV7-3 to TRBJ2-6; D remains ambiguous. Germline V gene sequence: CDR1 SGHTA, CDR2 FQGTGA. V shed 3 bases and J shed 4 bases, with 4 bases lying between them. The length of the CDR3 is 13 residues. The CDR3 loop is CASSLGGANVLTF. CDR3 DNA sequence: TGTGCCAGCAGCTTGGGAGGGGCCAACGTCCTGACTTTC.

This clonotype was seen more than once but under ten times. The library was prepared for alpha chains; this beta chain is a stray read, so its frequency means little. The V gene is TRBV29-1, the J gene TRBJ2-5; no definite D call. From germline, CDR1 is SQVTM and CDR2 ANQGSEA. This CDR3 is built from 11 residues. Between the trimmed V and J ends, which lost 4 bases and 9 bases, there was a span of 12 bases. The CDR3 sequence: CSVGTSQAQYF. In DNA form, the CDR3 reads TGCAGCGTTGGTACCAGTCAGGCCCAGTACTTC.

In this sample, this clonotype turned up many times. The library was designed around alpha chains, so this beta chain is a stray read whose abundance carries little weight. The chain links TRBV6-2 or TRBV6-3 to TRBJ2-2; 13 bases are shared with TRBD2. The V gene end was trimmed by 6 bases and the J gene end by 6 bases; junction bases not matched to a gene: 7. The CDR3 runs 16 residues. Germline lookup yields CDR1 MNHEY and CDR2 SVGEGT. CDR3 DNA sequence: TGTGCCAGCAGCGGAGGACTAGCGGGAGCCCCCGGGGAGCTGTTTTTT. Amino acid sequence: CASSGGLAGAPGELFF.

This clonotype is termed medium-sized. This beta chain turned up in a library designed for alpha chains; as an off-target read, its abundance says little. This chain links TRBV23-1 with TRBJ2-3; a weak D match, TRBD2 (6 bases). TRBV23-1 carries the ORF label, with uncertain function. This CDR3 contains 15 residues. Trimming stripped 4 bases from V and 3 bases from J, with 14 bases between. The chain's CDR3 is CASSRDGSNTDTQYF. The CDR3 DNA reads TGCGCCAGCAGTCGGGACGGGAGTAATACAGATACGCAGTATTTT.

By sample fraction, this clonotype is medium-sized. The library was designed around alpha chains, so this beta chain is a stray read whose abundance carries little weight. The chain carries TRBV7-8 and TRBJ1-5, with no clear D. The germline V gene encodes CDR1 SGHVS and CDR2 FQNEAQ. The CDR3 extends over 14 amino acids. The germline V and J ends were trimmed by 6 bases and 4 bases, with 13 bases remaining between them. CDR3 sequence (DNA): TGTGCCAGCAGTCAAGGGAGGGAAAATCAGCCCCAGCATTTT. It translates to CASSQGRENQPQHF.

This clonotype was detected ten times or more. For a library built for alpha chains, this beta chain is a stray read; little rests on its size. This sequence joins TRBV4-1 and TRBJ2-1; D assignment may be TRBD1 or TRBD2 (5 bases each). Germline assignment: CDR1 MGHRA and CDR2 YSYEKL. Trimming shortened V by 0 bases and J by 6 bases, and 15 bases separated the two germline ends. The CDR3 covers 16 residues. The DNA of the CDR3 is TGCGCCAGCAGCCAAGAGAGGGGCTTCCGGGGCAATGAGCAGTTCTTC. Protein product: CASSQERGFRGNEQFF.

This clonotype was counted many times. With the library built for alpha chains, this beta chain is off target and its frequency is not meaningful. The rearrangement joins TRBV6-5 to TRBJ2-5; D not certain. Germline-derived CDR1 and CDR2 are MNHEY and SVGAGI. The ends were cut back, 5 bases at V and 5 bases at J, with 12 bases in the middle. This CDR3 has 13 amino acids. The CDR3 coding sequence is TGTGCCAGCAGTGTGGGGATGGGGGAGACCCAGTACTTC. It translates to CASSVGMGETQYF.

Concerning this clonotype itself: This beta chain turned up in a library designed for alpha chains; as an off-target read, its abundance says little. This sequence joins TRBV7-2 and TRBJ1-6; D perhaps matches TRBD1 (6 bases). Germline values: CDR1 SGHTA, CDR2 FQGNSA. This CDR3 has 18 amino acids. The V end was cut by 4 bases, the J end by 7 bases, with 23 bases between. CDR3 sequence: CASSSRAPDRIGNSPLHF. The CDR3 DNA reads TGTGCCAGCAGCTCCCGCGCCCCCGACAGGATCGGGAATTCACCCCTCCACTTT. Drawing the rest from reference TRBV7-2 and TRBJ1-6, the complete variable domain is GAGVSQSPSNKVTEKGKDVELRCDPISGHTALYWYRQSLGQGLEFLIYFQGNSAPDKSGLPSDRFSAERTGGSVSTLTIQRTQQEDSAVYLCASSSRAPDRIGNSPLHFGNGTRLTVT.

This clonotype was seen repeatedly, ten times or more. Because this beta chain is a stray read in a library intended to capture alpha chains, its abundance should not be given much weight. The chain is built from TRBV15 and TRBJ2-5; D gene ambiguous. CDR3 length: 15 amino acids. Germline CDR1 and CDR2: LNHNV and YYDKDF (reference sequence). V was shortened by 0 bases and J by 0 bases, with 8 bases between the two germline ends. CDR3 protein: CATSRDGRYQETQYF. DNA of the CDR3: TGTGCCACCAGCAGAGATGGACGCTACCAAGAGACCCAGTACTTC.

This clonotype was counted at least ten times. This beta chain is an off-target read within a library intended for alpha chains, so its frequency means little. The rearrangement uses TRBV28 and TRBJ2-7, with D perhaps TRBD2 (7 bases). The CDR3 spans 14 residues. Germline CDR1 reads MDHEN; CDR2 reads SYDVKM. Trimming removed 4 bases at V and 12 bases at J, with 22 bases between. The CDR3 is CASSSPSVERGGYF. The CDR3 DNA sequence: TGTGCCAGCAGTTCCCCCTCCGTGGAGAGGGGGGGGTACTTC.

This clonotype is labeled medium-sized. This beta chain lies outside the target of a library built for alpha chains; its clone size means little. This chain connects TRBV28 to TRBJ2-7; 9 bases map to TRBD1. This CDR3 has 14 amino acids. J was trimmed by 4 bases and V by 3 bases; bases with no gene match: 4. Germline CDR1 and CDR2: MDHEN and SYDVKM. The CDR3 sequence is CASSLEQGAYEQYF. CDR3 in DNA: TGTGCCAGCAGTTTGGAACAGGGGGCTTACGAGCAGTACTTC.

Relative to its sample, this clonotype is medium-sized. This beta chain is an unintended read in a library built for alpha chains; its size means little. V and J are TRBV21-1 and TRBJ1-2. TRBV21-1 is assigned pseudogene status. This CDR3 is built from 16 residues. CDR3 loop: CASSKGGTAGGYGYTF. CDR3 sequence (DNA): TGTGCCAGCAGCAAAGGAGGGACAGCCGGAGGCTATGGCTACACCTTC.

This clonotype is medium-sized by share. The library was prepared for alpha chains; this beta chain is a stray read, so its frequency means little. The V and J genes are TRBV10-3 and TRBJ2-7; D is uncertain. Germline V gives CDR1 ENHRY, CDR2 SYGVKD. The CDR3 sequence is 15 residues long. Trimming removed 6 bases from V and 0 bases from J, with 15 bases in between. The CDR3 here is CAIRPGPSGSYEQYF. CDR3 DNA: TGTGCCATCAGACCAGGACCCTCAGGCTCCTACGAGCAGTACTTC.

This clonotype occurred many times. Little can be read into the size of this beta chain, an off-target read in a library designed for alpha chains. This sequence joins TRBV4-1 and TRBJ2-3, with 11 positions matching TRBD2. The CDR3 spans 19 residues. The V gene's germline CDR1 is MGHRA and CDR2 YSYEKL. V lost 4 bases and J lost 2; bases outside the gene matches: 14. CDR3 DNA: TGCGCCAGCAGCCGACTAGCGGGAACCCAATTTGGGCTCACAGATACGCAGTATTTT. Translating gives CASSRLAGTQFGLTDTQYF.

By share of the sample, this clonotype is medium-sized. As an off-target read in a library built for alpha chains, this beta chain has a frequency of little significance. The V call is TRBV12-3 or TRBV12-4, the J call TRBJ2-3; perhaps TRBD1 as D (6 bases). The CDR3 extends over 13 amino acids. The ends were cut back, 6 bases at V and 2 bases at J, with 9 bases in the middle. Written as DNA, the CDR3 is TGTGCCAGCAGACAGGGATCCACAGATACGCAGTATTTT. This sequence encodes CASRQGSTDTQYF.

Within the sample, this clonotype is medium-sized. This beta chain lies outside the target of a library built for alpha chains; its clone size means little. The V call is TRBV29-1, the J call TRBJ2-2, with D hard to call. Germline V gives CDR1 SQVTM, CDR2 ANQGSEA. V was pared by 5 bases and J by 2 bases, with 12 bases between. The CDR3 is 14 residues long. The CDR3 reads CSVIVEVNTGELFF. CDR3 nucleotide sequence: TGCAGCGTTATAGTGGAAGTTAACACCGGGGAGCTGTTTTTT.

This clonotype was seen at least ten times. For a library built for alpha chains, this beta chain is a stray read; little rests on its size. The J gene is TRBJ2-3, the V gene TRBV4-1; TRBD2 matches at 10 bases. The germline gives CDR1 MGHRA, CDR2 YSYEKL. The V segment lost 4 bases and the J segment 7 bases; nucleotides outside the gene matches: 8. The length of the CDR3 is 15 residues. In nucleotides, the CDR3 is TGCGCCAGCAGCCCTGCTAGCGGGAGTGCGAATACGCAGTATTTT. Translation gives CASSPASGSANTQYF.